This T cell receptor (beta chain) was sequenced during a study of cytotoxic CD8 clonotypes in ibrutinib-treated CLL. The table came from immunoSEQ multiplex PCR; TCRdb's copy has only in-frame clones and leaves some out. The sample contains 250,000 to 350,000 clones, around 76% of which appear only once. The CDR3 consists of 16 residues. CDR1 is MGHDK and CDR2 is SYGVNS in the germline V gene. Trimming removed 5 bases at V and 1 base at J, with 16 bases between. The receptor was derived from a human donor with chronic lymphocytic leukemia. This sample comprised PBMCs, obtained at disease progression, from a patient treated with ibrutinib. The genes are TRBV25-1 and TRBJ2-3; D could derive from TRBD1 or TRBD2 (5 bases each). This chain's CDR3 is CASSRGAMVGTDTQYF. The CDR3 DNA reads as TGTGCCAGCAGTCGAGGGGCCATGGTGGGCACAGATACGCAGTATTTT.